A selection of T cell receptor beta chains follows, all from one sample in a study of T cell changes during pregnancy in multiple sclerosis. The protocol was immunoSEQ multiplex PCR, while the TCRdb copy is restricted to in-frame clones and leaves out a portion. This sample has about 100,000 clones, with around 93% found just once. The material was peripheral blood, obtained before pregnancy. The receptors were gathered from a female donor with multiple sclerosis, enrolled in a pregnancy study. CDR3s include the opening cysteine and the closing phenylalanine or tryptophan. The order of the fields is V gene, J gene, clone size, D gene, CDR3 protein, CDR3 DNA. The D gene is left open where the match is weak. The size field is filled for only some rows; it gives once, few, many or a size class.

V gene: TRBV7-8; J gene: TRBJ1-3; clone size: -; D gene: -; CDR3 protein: CASSSPLRSGNTIYF; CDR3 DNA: TGTGCCAGCAGCTCCCCCCTACGGTCTGGAAACACCATATATTTT
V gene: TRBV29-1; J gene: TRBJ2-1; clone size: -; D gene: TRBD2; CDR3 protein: CSVEGPGTSGRFNEQFF; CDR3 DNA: TGCAGCGTTGAAGGTCCCGGGACTAGCGGGAGGTTCAATGAGCAGTTCTTC
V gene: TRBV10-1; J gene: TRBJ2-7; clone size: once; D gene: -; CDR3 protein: CASSPGAREQYF; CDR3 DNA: TGCGCCAGCAGTCCAGGGGCTCGGGAGCAGTACTTC
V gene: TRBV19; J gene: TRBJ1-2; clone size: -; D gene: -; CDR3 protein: CASSSDRLGGYTF; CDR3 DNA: TGTGCCAGTAGTAGTGACAGGCTGGGCGGCTACACCTTC
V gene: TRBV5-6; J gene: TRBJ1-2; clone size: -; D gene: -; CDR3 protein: CASSLSHGVGYTF; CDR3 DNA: TGTGCCAGCAGCTTGAGTCACGGGGTCGGCTACACCTTC
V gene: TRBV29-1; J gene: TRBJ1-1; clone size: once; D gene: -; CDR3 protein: CSVSDSDLMGPEAFF; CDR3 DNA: TGCAGCGTTTCCGACTCCGACCTAATGGGTCCTGAAGCTTTCTTT
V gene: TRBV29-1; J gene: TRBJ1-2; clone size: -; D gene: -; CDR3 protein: CSVEQGNGYTF; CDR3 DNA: TGCAGCGTTGAACAGGGGAATGGCTACACCTTC
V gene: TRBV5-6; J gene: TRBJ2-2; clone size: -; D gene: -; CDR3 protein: CASRRQFTGELFF; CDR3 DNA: TGTGCCAGCAGGAGACAGTTCACCGGGGAGCTGTTTTTT
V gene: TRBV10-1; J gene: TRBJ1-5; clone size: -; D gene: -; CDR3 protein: CANLRTPNQPQHF; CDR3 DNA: TGCGCCAATCTAAGGACACCCAATCAGCCCCAGCATTTT
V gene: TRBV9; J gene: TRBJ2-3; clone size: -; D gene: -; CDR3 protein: CASSPEVQRAGDTQYF; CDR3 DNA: TGTGCCAGCAGCCCAGAAGTCCAGCGGGCCGGAGATACGCAGTATTTT
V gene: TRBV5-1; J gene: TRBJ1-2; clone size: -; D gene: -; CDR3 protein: CASSYRTAQRAGGYTF; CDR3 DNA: TGCGCCAGCAGCTACAGGACAGCTCAACGGGCTGGCGGCTACACCTTC
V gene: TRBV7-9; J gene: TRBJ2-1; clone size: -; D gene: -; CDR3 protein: CASSPTINLNEQFF; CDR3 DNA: TGTGCCAGCAGTCCAACAATCAACCTGAATGAGCAGTTCTTC
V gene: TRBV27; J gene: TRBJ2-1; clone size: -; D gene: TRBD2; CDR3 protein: CASSLLGAGLAGEKQFF; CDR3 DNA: TGTGCCAGCAGTTTACTGGGGGCGGGACTAGCGGGAGAAAAGCAGTTCTTC
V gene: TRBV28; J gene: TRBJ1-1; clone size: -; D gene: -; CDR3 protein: CASSLLGSAEAFF; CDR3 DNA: TGTGCCAGCAGTTTACTCGGAAGCGCTGAAGCTTTCTTT
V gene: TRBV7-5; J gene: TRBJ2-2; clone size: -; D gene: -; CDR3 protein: CVRRRGRRGAGPGELFF; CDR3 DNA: TGTGTCAGAAGACGCGGCAGACGGGGGGCGGGCCCCGGGGAGCTGTTTTTT
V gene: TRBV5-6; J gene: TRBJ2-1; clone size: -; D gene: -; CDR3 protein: CASSQYNEQFF; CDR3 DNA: TGTGCCAGCAGCCAGTACAATGAGCAGTTCTTC
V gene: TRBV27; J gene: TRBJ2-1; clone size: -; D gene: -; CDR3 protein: CASSLKYGRYNEQFF; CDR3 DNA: TGTGCCAGCAGTTTAAAGTACGGGAGATACAATGAGCAGTTCTTC
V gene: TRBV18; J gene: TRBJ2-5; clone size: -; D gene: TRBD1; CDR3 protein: CASSPSGQKETQYF; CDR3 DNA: TGTGCCAGCTCACCCTCGGGACAGAAAGAGACCCAGTACTTC
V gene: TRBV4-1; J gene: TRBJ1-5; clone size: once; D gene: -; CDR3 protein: CASSQEEHSNQPQHF; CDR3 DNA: TGCGCCAGCAGCCAAGAGGAGCATAGCAATCAGCCCCAGCATTTT
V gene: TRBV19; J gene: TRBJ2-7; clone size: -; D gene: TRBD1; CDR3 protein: CASSRAGTGGNEQYF; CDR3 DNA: TGTGCCAGTAGCCGAGCCGGGACAGGGGGGAACGAGCAGTACTTC
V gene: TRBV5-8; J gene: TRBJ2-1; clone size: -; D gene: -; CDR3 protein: CASSLGGTLGEQFF; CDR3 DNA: TGTGCCAGCAGCTTGGGTGGGACTCTGGGTGAGCAGTTCTTC
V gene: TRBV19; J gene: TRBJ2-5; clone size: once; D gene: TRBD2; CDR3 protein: CASNIGGSQETQYF; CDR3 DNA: TGTGCCAGTAATATTGGCGGGAGCCAGGAGACCCAGTACTTC
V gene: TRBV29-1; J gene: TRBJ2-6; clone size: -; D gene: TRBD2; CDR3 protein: CSVDTSGSFPGANVLTF; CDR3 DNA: TGCAGCGTGGATACTAGCGGGAGTTTCCCTGGGGCCAACGTCCTGACTTTC
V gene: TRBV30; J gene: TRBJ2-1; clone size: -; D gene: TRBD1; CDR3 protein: CAWSNGIGQGPYNEQFF; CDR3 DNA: TGTGCCTGGAGTAACGGGATAGGACAGGGTCCCTACAATGAGCAGTTCTTC
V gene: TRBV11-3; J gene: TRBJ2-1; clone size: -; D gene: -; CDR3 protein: CASSPETRNEQFF; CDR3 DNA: TGTGCCAGCAGCCCGGAGACTAGGAATGAGCAGTTCTTC
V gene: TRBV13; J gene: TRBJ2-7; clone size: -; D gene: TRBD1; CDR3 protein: CASSLPWDRGTEQYF; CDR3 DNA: TGTGCCAGCAGCCTACCCTGGGACAGGGGAACCGAGCAGTACTTC
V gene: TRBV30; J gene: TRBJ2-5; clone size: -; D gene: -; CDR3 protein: CAWTRRLAEETQYF; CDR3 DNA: TGTGCCTGGACTCGTCGGCTAGCCGAAGAGACCCAGTACTTC
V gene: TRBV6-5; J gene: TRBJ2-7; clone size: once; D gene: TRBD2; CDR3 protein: CASSYGGTSGREQYF; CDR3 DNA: TGTGCCAGCAGTTACGGGGGGACTAGCGGGCGAGAGCAGTACTTC
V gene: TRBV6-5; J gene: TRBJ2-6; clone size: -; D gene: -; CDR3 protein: CASSLDGAGANVLTF; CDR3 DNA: TGTGCCAGCAGTTTGGACGGGGCTGGGGCCAACGTCCTGACTTTC
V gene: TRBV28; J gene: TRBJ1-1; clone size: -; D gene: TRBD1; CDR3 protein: CASSETGDPEAFF; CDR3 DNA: TGTGCCAGCAGTGAAACAGGGGACCCTGAAGCTTTCTTT
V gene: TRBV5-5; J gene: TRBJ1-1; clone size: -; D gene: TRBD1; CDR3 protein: CASSDRAWDTEAFF; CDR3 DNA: TGTGCCAGCAGCGACAGGGCCTGGGACACTGAAGCTTTCTTT
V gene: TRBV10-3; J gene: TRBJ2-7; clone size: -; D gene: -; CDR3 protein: CAISVAPYEQYF; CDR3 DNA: TGTGCCATCAGTGTAGCACCCTACGAGCAGTACTTC
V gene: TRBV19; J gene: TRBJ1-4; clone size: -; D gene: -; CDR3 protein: CASSIGGELFF; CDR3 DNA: TGTGCCAGTAGTATTGGAGGGGAACTGTTTTTT
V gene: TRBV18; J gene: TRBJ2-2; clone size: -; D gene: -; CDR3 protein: CASSTSGLTSNTGELFF; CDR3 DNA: TGTGCCAGCTCAACCTCAGGGCTCACCTCGAACACCGGGGAGCTGTTTTTT
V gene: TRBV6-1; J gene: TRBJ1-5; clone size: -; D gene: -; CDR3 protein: CASSESPTVVSNQPQHF; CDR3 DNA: TGTGCCAGCAGTGAATCCCCGACAGTGGTGAGCAATCAGCCCCAGCATTTT
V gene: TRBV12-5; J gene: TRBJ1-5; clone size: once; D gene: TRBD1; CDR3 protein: CASGMGQGNQPQHF; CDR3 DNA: TGTGCTAGTGGCATGGGACAGGGTAATCAGCCCCAGCATTTT
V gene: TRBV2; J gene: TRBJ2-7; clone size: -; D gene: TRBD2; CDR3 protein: CASSGLRGTSSSYEQYF; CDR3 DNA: TGTGCCAGCAGTGGCCTGCGAGGGACTAGCAGCTCCTACGAGCAGTACTTC
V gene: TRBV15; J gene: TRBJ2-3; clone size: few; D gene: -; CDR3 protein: CATSRDFADTQYF; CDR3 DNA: TGTGCCACCAGCAGAGATTTCGCAGATACGCAGTATTTT
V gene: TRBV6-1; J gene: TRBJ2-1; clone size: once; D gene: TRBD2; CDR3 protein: CASEWLAGNEQFF; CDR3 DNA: TGTGCCAGCGAGTGGCTAGCGGGGAATGAGCAGTTCTTC
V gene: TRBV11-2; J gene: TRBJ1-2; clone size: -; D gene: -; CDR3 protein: CASSSGNYGYTF; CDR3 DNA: TGTGCCAGCAGTTCGGGGAACTATGGCTACACCTTC
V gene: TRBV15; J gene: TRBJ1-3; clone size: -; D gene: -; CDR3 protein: CATSRDRGAAVGNTIYF; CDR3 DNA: TGTGCCACCAGCAGAGATCGGGGGGCAGCGGTCGGAAACACCATATATTTT
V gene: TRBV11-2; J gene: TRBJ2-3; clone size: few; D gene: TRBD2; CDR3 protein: CASSFQAGGVAGSDTQYF; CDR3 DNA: TGTGCCAGCAGCTTTCAAGCGGGAGGCGTGGCCGGGTCAGATACGCAGTATTTT
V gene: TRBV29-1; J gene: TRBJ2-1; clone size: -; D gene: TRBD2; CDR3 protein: CSVGGGPRRVGEQFF; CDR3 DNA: TGCAGCGTTGGGGGGGGACCGCGGCGGGTAGGTGAGCAGTTCTTC
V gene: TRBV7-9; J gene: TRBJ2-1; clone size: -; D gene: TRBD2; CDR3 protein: CASSDPPAGKGSAYNEQFF; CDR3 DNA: TGTGCCAGCAGCGATCCTCCAGCGGGAAAGGGATCCGCTTACAATGAGCAGTTCTTC
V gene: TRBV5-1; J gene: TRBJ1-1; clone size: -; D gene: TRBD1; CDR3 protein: CASSPRTGTNTEAFF; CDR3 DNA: TGCGCCAGCAGCCCTAGGACAGGGACGAACACTGAAGCTTTCTTT
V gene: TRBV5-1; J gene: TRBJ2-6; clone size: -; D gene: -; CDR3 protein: CASSWGQFSGANVLTF; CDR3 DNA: TGCGCCAGCAGCTGGGGCCAGTTCTCTGGGGCCAACGTCCTGACTTTC
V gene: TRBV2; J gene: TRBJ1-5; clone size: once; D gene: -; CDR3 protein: CASSEHGGAVKQPQHF; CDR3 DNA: TGTGCCAGCAGTGAACACGGAGGGGCCGTAAAGCAGCCCCAGCATTTT
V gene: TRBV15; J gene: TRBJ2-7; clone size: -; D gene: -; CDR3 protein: CATSRTTDPTKQYF; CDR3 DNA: TGTGCCACCAGCAGAACGACAGATCCTACGAAGCAGTACTTC
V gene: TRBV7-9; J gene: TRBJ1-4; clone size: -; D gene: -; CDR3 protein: CASSLTISGLTNEKLFF; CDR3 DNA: TGTGCCAGCAGCTTAACTATATCAGGGTTAACTAATGAAAAACTGTTTTTT
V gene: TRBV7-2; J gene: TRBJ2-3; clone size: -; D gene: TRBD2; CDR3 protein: CASSLGASGRTDTQYF; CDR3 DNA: TGTGCCAGCAGCTTAGGCGCTAGCGGGAGAACAGATACGCAGTATTTT
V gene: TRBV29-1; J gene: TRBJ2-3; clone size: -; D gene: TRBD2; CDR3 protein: CSVRPRGGSGPDTQYF; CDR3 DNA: TGCAGCGTCCGCCCCCGGGGGGGATCCGGTCCAGATACGCAGTATTTT
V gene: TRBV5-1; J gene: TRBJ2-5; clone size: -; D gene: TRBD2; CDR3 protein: CASSRGTSGRETQYF; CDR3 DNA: TGCGCCAGCAGCAGAGGGACTAGCGGGAGAGAGACCCAGTACTTC
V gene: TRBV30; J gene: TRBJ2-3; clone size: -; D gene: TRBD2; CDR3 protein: CAWSLAGGYGTDTQYF; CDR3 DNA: TGTGCCTGGAGTTTAGCGGGAGGGTACGGCACAGATACGCAGTATTTT
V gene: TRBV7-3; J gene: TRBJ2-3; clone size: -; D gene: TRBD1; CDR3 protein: CASSLGQGAGLDTQYF; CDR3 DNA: TGTGCCAGCAGCTTAGGACAGGGGGCGGGTTTGGATACGCAGTATTTT
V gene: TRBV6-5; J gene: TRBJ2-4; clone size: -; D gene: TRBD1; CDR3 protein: CASSRVPGQSFFF; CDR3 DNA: TGTGCCAGCAGTCGCGTCCCGGGACAGAGTTTTTTCTTC
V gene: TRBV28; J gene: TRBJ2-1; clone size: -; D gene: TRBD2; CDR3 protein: CASRSTSGNFHEQFF; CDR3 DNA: TGTGCCAGCAGGTCCACTAGCGGGAATTTCCATGAGCAGTTCTTC
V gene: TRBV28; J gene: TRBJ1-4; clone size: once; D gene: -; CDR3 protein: CASSWGLPSREKLFF; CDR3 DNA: TGTGCCAGCAGTTGGGGCCTTCCCTCCCGTGAAAAACTGTTTTTT
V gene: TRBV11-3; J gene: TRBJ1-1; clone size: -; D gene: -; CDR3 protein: CASSGSGGEAFF; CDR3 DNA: TGTGCCAGCAGCGGATCCGGGGGTGAAGCTTTCTTT
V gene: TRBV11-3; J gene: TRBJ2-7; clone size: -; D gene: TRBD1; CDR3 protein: CASSRDRDHEQYF; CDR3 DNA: TGTGCCAGCAGCCGGGACAGGGACCACGAGCAGTACTTC